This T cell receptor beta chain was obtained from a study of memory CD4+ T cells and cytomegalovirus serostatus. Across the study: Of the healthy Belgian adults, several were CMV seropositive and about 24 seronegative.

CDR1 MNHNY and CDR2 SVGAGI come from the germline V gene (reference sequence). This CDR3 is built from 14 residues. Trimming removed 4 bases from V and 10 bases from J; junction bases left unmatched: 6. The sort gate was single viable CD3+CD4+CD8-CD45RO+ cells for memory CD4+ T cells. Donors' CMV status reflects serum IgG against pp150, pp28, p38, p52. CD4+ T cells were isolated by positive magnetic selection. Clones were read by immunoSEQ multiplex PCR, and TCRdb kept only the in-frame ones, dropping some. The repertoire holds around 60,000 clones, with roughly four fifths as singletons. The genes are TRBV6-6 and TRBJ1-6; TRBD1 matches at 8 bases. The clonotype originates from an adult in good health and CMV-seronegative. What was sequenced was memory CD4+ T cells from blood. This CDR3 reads CASSSGQVGSPLHF. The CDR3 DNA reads TGTGCCAGCAGTTCGGGACAGGTTGGGTCACCCCTCCACTTT.